What follows is one T cell receptor (beta chain) and its context. In its sample, this clonotype was seen once. This clone's antigen is unknown. Per-nucleotide qualities are absent, and no much larger clonotype sits a single base away. The sample originates from a study of blood T cells in healthy people across ages (dated by TCRdb to about 2015). For context, the study as a whole: In model experiments, template switching captured roughly one uniquely barcoded TCR beta cDNA molecule for every two T cells. Age-related changes in TCR beta repertoire diversity were measured in the study by deep sequencing normalized with unique cDNA molecular identifiers. The donors were divided into four age groups: young (average approximately 16 years), middle-aged (under 40), aged (approximately 64) and long-lived (roughly 86). To avoid experimental bias, donors of different ages were spread randomly across the sequencing lanes. Two additional independent replicas of 1 million unique cDNA reads from the same blood draw were analyzed for two donors (one aged 18 to 29 and one aged 80 or older). Overall results and qualifications from the work: Because the CMV infection status of the donors was unknown, age-related changes in expanded clonotypes may potentially have been confounded. As age increased, observed TCR beta diversity per million T cells dropped in a roughly linear way, and a significant reduction was already evident by age approximately 40. Because profiling used bulk unsorted PBMCs, naive and antigen-experienced compartments could not be compared conclusively. Estimates of total diversity from one million sequenced T cells were regarded as lower bounds and underestimates. The long-lived group showed more naive CD4+ T cells, fewer expanded clones and increased TCR diversity than the aged group, suggesting age selection. Observed TCR beta diversity correlated strongly with the percentage of naive T cells measured by flow cytometry.

The germline V end is reduced by 6 bases and the J end by 13 bases; junction bases left unmatched: 14. The CDR3 runs 14 amino acids, cysteine and phenylalanine included. CDR3 DNA is the only sequence kept; it has 42 bases, read in frame from the first base. The germline V gene sets CDR1 to SGHRS and CDR2 to YFSETQ. The library was obtained by 5' RACE. Sequencing took place on an Illumina HiSeq 2500. A second PCR of about 7 to 12 cycles was run with a J-beta primer mix and a sample-barcoded 5' primer. A unique molecular identifier was introduced onto each TCR beta cDNA molecule by a template-switch 5' adaptor carrying 12 random nucleotides. Each sample yielded at least 2.5 million CDR3-containing paired-end reads. First-strand cDNA was synthesized from all RNA with the Mint cDNA synthesis kit, primed by a TRBC-specific oligonucleotide. After uracil-DNA glycosylase treatment, a first 18-cycle PCR used universal primers M1SS and BC2_uni_R on all cDNA. The source study handled its data this way. Each sample was normalized by randomly selecting 1 million high-quality reads, each carrying a distinct molecular identifier. Reads sharing molecular identifiers were discarded rather than binned into consensus sequences. MiTCR, with a Q25 quality threshold and the strictest error-elimination algorithm, was used for CDR3 identification, clonotype clustering and error correction. Lower-bound total TCR beta diversity was estimated with a nonparametric unseen species model using Euler transformation. TCRdb's own reprocessing of the public reads used fastp at Q25 and MiXCR and kept productive beta chains. All rows with the same CDR3 protein become a single entry with the most common DNA and genes. The authors' filters were not applied to this entry. The sample profile shows 1.4 million or so distinct CDR3 sequences; roughly two fifths of them were found once. The ten largest clones add up to over 3.5% of the sample.

The approximately 39 donors, aged about 6 to 100 years, were systemically healthy Caucasian individuals from Russia. Around 10 milliliters of peripheral blood were drawn from each donor into EDTA-treated Vacutainer tubes. Ficoll-Paque density-gradient centrifugation was used to isolate PBMCs, with at least 7 million per sample. Trizol reagent was used to extract total RNA from PBMCs, with at least 5 micrograms per sample. The percentages of naive CD45RAhigh/CD27high T cells were determined by flow cytometry on a PBMC aliquot from every donor. What was sequenced was blood. The rearranged chain carries TRBV5-1 and TRBJ2-4; TRBD1 lines up with 9 middle nucleotides. The TCR comes from a woman aged 18-29 years in good health. The CDR3 protein: CASNPKDRGGEQYF. The nucleotide sequence reads as follows: TGCGCCAGCAACCCCAAGGACAGGGGTGGGGAGCAGTACTTC.